The 32 T cell receptor beta chains given below trace back to one sample, sequenced in a study of PD-1 blockade in classical Hodgkin lymphoma. Measured with immunoSEQ multiplex PCR; TCRdb has only the in-frame clones, and not every one. The sample carries 25,000 to 40,000 clones, 81% recorded once. Sample time point: cycle 4 day 1 (C4D1), after less than seven weeks of nivolumab. All patients relapsed after autologous stem cell transplantation, and brentuximab vedotin exposure varied. This sample comprised peripheral blood mononuclear cells (PBMCs), obtained before the fourth cycle of nivolumab. Receptors originate from a human donor with classical Hodgkin lymphoma.

CDR3 bases: TGTGCCAGCAGCTTTTTAAAGGGTACCACTGAAGCTTTCTTT. This translates into CASSFLKGTTEAFF. The rearrangement uses TRBV5-5 and TRBJ1-1; D call uncertain. The CDR3 totals 14 residues. Germline V lookup: CDR1 SGHKS, CDR2 YYEKEE (reference sequence). The ends were cut back, 2 bases at V and 4 bases at J, with 12 bases in the middle.

The chain combines TRBV19 with TRBJ1-5; unclear D gene. The germline gives CDR1 LNHDA, CDR2 SQIVND (reference sequence). The CDR3 covers 15 residues. V dropped 7 bases and J dropped 0 bases, with 13 bases sitting between them. The CDR3 sequence: CASKSHSNSNQPQHF. The CDR3 DNA is TGTGCCAGTAAATCCCACAGCAATAGCAATCAGCCCCAGCATTTT.

V usage is TRBV4-1 and J usage is TRBJ1-5, with D uncertain. Germline values: CDR1 MGHRA, CDR2 YSYEKL. The CDR3 length is 12 residues. Between the trimmed V and J ends, which lost 1 base and 7 bases, there was a span of 5 bases. This CDR3 is CASSQVIQPQHF. The CDR3, as DNA: TGCGCCAGCAGCCAAGTAATCCAGCCCCAGCATTTT.

The rearrangement links TRBV7-2 to TRBJ2-2; D not resolved. CDR1 SGHTA and CDR2 FQGNSA come from the germline V gene. Trimming took off 1 base at V and 7 bases at J, with 10 bases between the two ends. The CDR3 is made up of 14 amino acids. CDR3 in DNA: TGTGCCAGCAGCTTAGGAAGGGCCGACGGGGAGCTGTTTTTT. Protein product: CASSLGRADGELFF.

This chain connects TRBV18 to TRBJ1-4; D remains ambiguous. The germline CDR1 and CDR2 sequences are KGHSH and LQKENI. The CDR3 consists of 13 residues. Deletions cut 2 bases from V and 7 bases from J, with 8 bases between. CDR3 in DNA: TGTGCCAGCTCACCAGGGTTGGGTGAAAAACTGTTTTTT. This codes for CASSPGLGEKLFF.

V is TRBV28 and J is TRBJ2-7, with 8 positions matching TRBD1. J lost 7 bases, V lost 9 bases, and 5 bases had no gene match. CDR3 length equals 11 residues. Germline CDR1 and CDR2: MDHEN and SYDVKM. CDR3 amino acids: CASQGAREQYV. The DNA for the CDR3 is TGTGCCAGTCAGGGGGCGCGGGAGCAGTACGTC.

The chain combines TRBV7-2 with TRBJ1-6; D is possibly TRBD1 (6 bases). CDR3 length: 19 residues. From germline, CDR1 is SGHTA and CDR2 FQGNSA. V gave up 4 bases and J gave up 4 bases, with 23 bases separating them. For the CDR3, the DNA is TGTGCCAGCAGCTACCGTTCCGGGACACCTAACCCTTATAATTCACCCCTCCACTTT. Encoded protein: CASSYRSGTPNPYNSPLHF.

The chain has TRBV5-1 and TRBJ1-1, with no clear D. Trimming removed 1 base at V and 0 bases at J, with 10 bases between. This CDR3 region has 15 residues. The V gene's germline CDR1 is SGHRS and CDR2 YFSETQ. In nucleotides, the CDR3 is TGCGCCAGCAGCTTGTTCTTGAGCATGAACACTGAAGCTTTCTTT. Translating gives CASSLFLSMNTEAFF.

V is TRBV19 and J is TRBJ1-2; 8 nucleotides match TRBD1. The CDR3 has 13 amino acids. With V trimmed by 4 bases and J by 7 bases, 5 bases remained unmatched. CDR1 is LNHDA and CDR2 is SQIVND in the germline V gene (reference sequence). This CDR3 is CASSTGQGRGYTF. DNA of the CDR3: TGTGCCAGTAGTACAGGACAGGGCCGTGGCTACACCTTC. The full variable domain, with the rest looked up from reference TRBV19 and TRBJ1-2, is DGGITQSPKYLFRKEGQNVTLSCEQNLNHDAMYWYRQDPGQGLRLIYYSQIVNDFQKGDIAEGYSVSREKKESFPLTVTSAQKNPTAFYLCASSTGQGRGYTFGSGTRLTVV.

Only a few counts were recorded for this clone. The chain has TRBV12-5 and TRBJ1-3; possibly TRBD1 for D (5 bases). V lost 6 bases and J 1 base, leaving 7 bases between the germline ends. Germline values: CDR1 LGHNT, CDR2 FRNRAP. There are 13 residues in the CDR3. The CDR3 nucleotides are TGTGCTAGTGGAGGGGAATCTGGAAACACCATATATTTT. This sequence encodes CASGGESGNTIYF.

This chain joins TRBV4-1 and TRBJ2-3; 14 bases match TRBD2. In germline, CDR1 is MGHRA, CDR2 YSYEKL. V lost 1 base to trimming and J lost 3 bases; unmatched junction nucleotides: 12. The CDR3 is 20 residues long. CDR3 protein: CASSQGPPGLAGVKTDTQYF. The CDR3 nucleotides are TGCGCCAGCAGCCAAGGGCCCCCGGGACTAGCGGGAGTAAAGACAGATACGCAGTATTTT.

This clone was found a few times. In DNA, the CDR3 is TGCGCCAGCAGCCTGAGGGGAGGCGGCCAGCCCCAGCATTTT. Encoded protein: CASSLRGGGQPQHF. The chain is built from TRBV5-1 and TRBJ1-5; D possibly corresponds to TRBD1 (5 bases). Germline lookup yields CDR1 SGHRS and CDR2 YFSETQ. This CDR3 spans 14 amino acids. Trimming shortened V by 4 bases and J by 7 bases, and 15 bases separated the two germline ends.

The J gene is TRBJ2-3, the V gene TRBV27; D perhaps matches TRBD1 (5 bases). V lost 5 bases and J lost 5, with 14 bases in between. Per the germline V gene, CDR1 is MNHEY and CDR2 is SMNVEV (reference sequence). This CDR3 comprises 14 residues. CDR3 sequence: CASSPPRQRDTQYF. CDR3 in DNA: TGTGCCAGCAGTCCCCCCCGACAGCGAGATACGCAGTATTTT.

The rearrangement links TRBV6-5 to TRBJ1-2; D unclear. CDR1 and CDR2 from the germline V gene are MNHEY and SVGAGI. The ends were cut back, 5 bases at V and 5 bases at J, with 12 bases in the middle. The CDR3 totals 13 residues. The CDR3 sequence: CASSPTPDYGYTF. DNA for the CDR3: TGTGCCAGCAGTCCTACTCCCGATTATGGCTACACCTTC.

V is TRBV4-3 and J is TRBJ1-5; D is perhaps TRBD1 (5 bases). This CDR3 has 14 amino acids. Trimming stripped 2 bases from V and 6 bases from J, with 11 bases between. Germline loops: CDR1 LGHNA, CDR2 YSLEER. CDR3 amino acids: CASSQSGGPQPQHF. Here the CDR3 DNA reads TGCGCCAGCAGCCAAAGCGGGGGTCCTCAGCCCCAGCATTTT.

This clone has more than one count but fewer than ten. The chain couples TRBV7-2 to TRBJ1-1, with D perhaps TRBD1 (5 bases). V shed 5 bases and J shed 4 bases, with 14 bases lying between them. The germline V gene has CDR1 SGHTA and CDR2 FQGNSA. CDR3 length: 14 amino acids. This CDR3 is CASSTDSRGTEAFF. In nucleotides, the CDR3 is TGTGCCAGCAGCACAGACAGTCGGGGCACTGAAGCTTTCTTT.

The chain has TRBV5-1 and TRBJ2-5, with 11 bases aligning to TRBD2. Germline lookup yields CDR1 SGHRS and CDR2 YFSETQ. The CDR3 runs 15 residues. The trim removed 1 base at V and 4 bases at J, leaving 3 bases unmatched. This chain's CDR3 is CASSLRLAGGETQYF. The CDR3 DNA is TGCGCCAGCAGCTTGAGGCTAGCGGGAGGAGAGACCCAGTACTTC.

As concerns this clone: At one end the junction does not follow the germline gene, possibly because of a read error. This chain links TRBV7-7 with TRBJ2-5, with 14 bases lining up with TRBD2. The CDR3 covers 15 residues. Looked up from germline, CDR1 is SSHAT and CDR2 is FNYEAQ (reference sequence). The CDR3 is CASSRLAGGVETQYF. CDR3 bases: TGTGCTAGCAGCCGACTAGCGGGAGGGGTTGAGACCCAGTACTTC.

The rearrangement links TRBV25-1 to TRBJ2-3, with 11 bases lining up with TRBD2. Looked up from germline, CDR1 is MGHDK and CDR2 is SYGVNS. CDR3 length equals 14 residues. V dropped 6 bases and J dropped 4; count of bases not matched to a gene: 3. The CDR3 reads CASSLAGGADTQYF. The CDR3, as DNA: TGTGCCAGCAGCCTAGCGGGAGGCGCAGATACGCAGTATTTT. The whole variable domain, filled in from reference TRBV25-1 and TRBJ2-3, reads EADIYQTPRYLVIGTGKKITLECSQTMGHDKMYWYQQDPGMELHLIHYSYGVNSTEKGDLSSESTVSRIRTEHFPLTLESARPSHTSQYLCASSLAGGADTQYFGPGTRLTVL.

This chain links TRBV27 with TRBJ2-1, with D hard to call. Germline-derived CDR1 and CDR2 are MNHEY and SMNVEV (reference sequence). The length of the CDR3 is 12 residues. The V end was cut by 5 bases, the J end by 8 bases, with 10 bases between. The CDR3 region has the DNA TGTGCCAGCAGTCCCCTGGGTCATGAGCAGTTCTTC. This encodes CASSPLGHEQFF.

This rearrangement joins TRBV5-1 to TRBJ2-5; D assignment may be TRBD1 or TRBD2 (7 bases each). Per germline, CDR1 SGHRS and CDR2 YFSETQ. This CDR3 contains 15 residues. The V end lost 0 bases, the J end lost 5 bases, and 14 bases lay between the germline ends. CDR3 residues: CASSLGQGGSETQYF. CDR3 sequence (DNA): TGCGCCAGCAGCTTGGGACAGGGAGGGAGCGAGACCCAGTACTTC. Combining the CDR3 with reference TRBV5-1 and TRBJ2-5 gives the whole variable domain KAGVTQTPRYLIKTRGQQVTLSCSPISGHRSVSWYQQTPGQGLQFLFEYFSETQRNKGNFPGRFSGRQFSNSRSEMNVSTLELGDSALYLCASSLGQGGSETQYFGPGTRLLVL.

The chain employs TRBV10-3 and TRBJ1-1; D is possibly TRBD1 (6 bases). Trimming stripped 4 bases from V and 5 bases from J, with 14 bases between. The germline CDR1 and CDR2 sequences are ENHRY and SYGVKD. The CDR3 extends over 14 amino acids. CDR3 loop: CAISGSSRGTEAFF. CDR3 DNA sequence: TGTGCCATCAGTGGGTCCAGTAGGGGGACTGAAGCTTTCTTT.

This clone occurred a few times. CDR3 coding DNA: TGTGCCAGCAGCCCCCGACAGGGGAACACTGAAGCTTTCTTT. It encodes CASSPRQGNTEAFF. The chain uses TRBV9 and TRBJ1-1, with TRBD1 identical over 7 bases. Germline CDR1 is SGDLS and CDR2 is YYNGEE. This CDR3 contains 14 residues. With V trimmed by 4 bases and J by 1 base, 4 bases remained unmatched.

This sequence joins TRBV15 and TRBJ2-5, with 8 bases fitting TRBD2. Germline CDR1 reads LNHNV; CDR2 reads YYDKDF (reference sequence). Germline trimming cut 3 bases from V and 6 bases from J; bases unmatched to any gene: 6. This CDR3 region has 14 residues. The CDR3: CATSSGLAVKTQYF. The CDR3 DNA is TGTGCCACCAGCAGTGGACTAGCCGTAAAGACCCAGTACTTC.

J is TRBJ1-1 and V is TRBV7-9; D not certain. Deletions cut 1 base from V and 4 bases from J, with 10 bases between. The CDR3 consists of 14 residues. Germline V lookup: CDR1 SEHNR, CDR2 FQNEAQ (reference sequence). DNA for the CDR3: TGTGCCAGCAGCTTAGAAGGGAAGGTCACTGAAGCTTTCTTT. Translation gives CASSLEGKVTEAFF.

This chain uses TRBV11-3 with TRBJ1-5; TRBD1 matches 7 bases. This CDR3 is 13 amino acids long. CDR1 SGHNT and CDR2 YENEEA come from the germline V gene. V lost 7 bases, J lost 7 bases, and 7 bases stayed unmatched. The CDR3 DNA follows: TGTGCCAGCAAAGACAGGGTAGGACAGCCCCAGCATTTT. Its translation is CASKDRVGQPQHF. Complete variable domain (other parts from reference TRBV11-3 and TRBJ1-5): EAGVVQSPRYKIIEKKQPVAFWCNPISGHNTLYWYLQNLGQGPELLIRYENEEAVDDSQLPKDRFSAERLKGVDSTLKIQPAELGDSAVYLCASKDRVGQPQHFGDGTRLSIL.

The chain combines TRBV19 with TRBJ2-1, with 7 positions matching TRBD2. The germline V gene encodes CDR1 LNHDA and CDR2 SQIVND (reference sequence). Losses at the gene ends were 0 bases for V and 6 bases for J; bases not matched to a gene: 11. This CDR3 contains 17 residues. In DNA, the CDR3 is TGTGCCAGTAGTATAGAATCTGCGGGAGTTGGGCTCAATGAGCAGTTCTTC. This sequence encodes CASSIESAGVGLNEQFF. Full variable domain (rest looked up from reference TRBV19 and TRBJ2-1): DGGITQSPKYLFRKEGQNVTLSCEQNLNHDAMYWYRQDPGQGLRLIYYSQIVNDFQKGDIAEGYSVSREKKESFPLTVTSAQKNPTAFYLCASSIESAGVGLNEQFFGPGTRLTVL.

This chain connects TRBV5-1 to TRBJ2-3, with 9 bases matching TRBD1. CDR1 is SGHRS and CDR2 is YFSETQ in the germline V gene. Unmatched junction bases numbered 4, after V lost 4 bases and J lost 4 bases. The CDR3 runs to 14 residues. CDR3: CASSPTGGADTQYF. Here the CDR3 DNA reads TGCGCCAGCAGCCCAACAGGGGGCGCAGATACGCAGTATTTT.

This sequence joins TRBV4-1 and TRBJ1-1, with 9 bases aligning to TRBD1. The CDR3 length is 14 residues. Germline lookup yields CDR1 MGHRA and CDR2 YSYEKL. V was clipped by 1 base and J by 8 bases; unmatched bases: 5. DNA for the CDR3: TGCGCCAGCAGCCAAGGGACAGGGGACCAAGAAGCTTTCTTT. This gives the protein CASSQGTGDQEAFF.

The chain has TRBV4-1 and TRBJ2-1, with D unresolved. Looked up from germline, CDR1 is MGHRA and CDR2 is YSYEKL. The CDR3 covers 14 residues. V lost 4 bases and J lost 1, with 8 bases in between. CDR3 protein: CASSLPGSYNEQFF. The CDR3 nucleotides read TGCGCCAGCAGCCTACCCGGGTCCTACAATGAGCAGTTCTTC.

The table lists this clone with a few counts. The rearrangement uses TRBV2 and TRBJ1-3; 8 bases align to TRBD1. The V gene end was trimmed by 6 bases and the J gene end by 4 bases; junction bases not matched to a gene: 11. Germline CDR1 SNHLY, CDR2 FYNNEI. This CDR3 region has 16 residues. The CDR3 DNA follows: TGTGCCAGCAGAACTAACAGGGGGACAGTAGGAAACACCATATATTTT. Protein: CASRTNRGTVGNTIYF. The full variable domain, completed using reference TRBV2 and TRBJ1-3, is EPEVTQTPSHQVTQMGQEVILRCVPISNHLYFYWYRQILGQKVEFLVSFYNNEISEKSEIFDDQFSVERPDGSNFTLKIRSTKLEDSAMYFCASRTNRGTVGNTIYFGEGSWLTVV.

The chain links TRBV6-5 to TRBJ1-1; D is undetermined. V was pared by 7 bases and J by 0 bases, with 12 bases between. The length of the CDR3 is 14 residues. Germline lookup yields CDR1 MNHEY and CDR2 SVGAGI. CDR3: CASKLEHVNTEAFF. The CDR3 region has the DNA TGTGCCAGCAAGTTAGAGCACGTGAACACTGAAGCTTTCTTT.